A selection of T cell receptor beta chains follows, all from one sample in a study of blood T cell repertoires in COVID-19. Data came from immunoSEQ multiplex PCR; TCRdb stores just in-frame clones and leaves some out. This sample has roughly 41,000 clones, with over 80% found just once. Material for sequencing was peripheral blood. These receptors came from a woman older than 75 with acute or convalescent COVID-19. CDR3s include the opening cysteine and the closing phenylalanine or tryptophan. Fields, in order: J gene, D gene, V gene, clone size, CDR3 DNA, CDR3 protein. A D gene is named only where the DNA matches it firmly. Expanded clones get a size class; other rows say once, few or many, or leave the size out.

TRBJ1-1,NA,TRBV28,NA,TGTGCCAGCAGTTTATGGGGCAGGGAGGGAACTGAAGCTTTCTTT,CASSLWGREGTEAFF
TRBJ1-3,TRBD1,TRBV6-5,NA,TGTGCCAGCAGCAGGGGGCGAAACACCATATATTTT,CASSRGRNTIYF
TRBJ2-7,TRBD1,TRBV5-4,NA,TGTGCCAGCAGCTCGATTACAGGGGCTGGGTCGGGGCAGTACTTC,CASSSITGAGSGQYF
TRBJ1-1,NA,TRBV7-2,NA,TGTGCCAGCAGCGAGGGAATGAACACTGAAGCTTTCTTT,CASSEGMNTEAFF
TRBJ1-1,TRBD1,TRBV7-2,NA,TGTGCCAGCAGCGGTCGACAGGGGTCGGGCACTGAAGCTTTCTTT,CASSGRQGSGTEAFF
TRBJ1-2,NA,TRBV5-4,NA,TGTGCCAGCAGCTTGGACAGGGTTTATGGCTACACCTTC,CASSLDRVYGYTF
TRBJ1-4,TRBD1,TRBV5-1,NA,TGCGCCAGCAGCCCCGCACAGGGGGCGAGTGAAAAACTGTTTTTT,CASSPAQGASEKLFF
TRBJ2-1,NA,TRBV3-1/TRBV3-2,NA,TGTGCCAGCAGCCAAGCCGGACAGCACAATGAGCAGTTCTTC,CASSQAGQHNEQFF
TRBJ2-1,TRBD2,TRBV11-3,NA,TGTGCCAGCAGCTTTTCGGTGAGTAGCGGGGGGTCCTCCTACAATGAGCAGTTCTTC,CASSFSVSSGGSSYNEQFF
TRBJ1-4,TRBD1,TRBV5-8,NA,TGTGCCAGCAGCCGGGACAGGGGAGCAACTAATGAAAAACTGTTTTTT,CASSRDRGATNEKLFF
TRBJ2-7,NA,TRBV7-2,few,TGTGCCAGCAGCGGCAGTGGGGGCTGGAGTGAGCAGTACTTC,CASSGSGGWSEQYF
TRBJ1-1,NA,TRBV6-6,NA,TGTGCCAGCAGTTCGACGACAGCAGAAGCTTTCTTT,CASSSTTAEAFF
TRBJ2-1,TRBD2,TRBV6-5,NA,TGTGCCAGCAGTTACAGAAGGACTAGCAATGAGCAGTTCTTC,CASSYRRTSNEQFF
TRBJ2-2,NA,TRBV7-2,NA,TGTGCCAGCAGCTTAGAGACCCCGGGAACCGGGGAGCTGTTTTTT,CASSLETPGTGELFF
TRBJ1-1,NA,TRBV5-8,NA,TGTGCCAGCAGCTTCAGGGCGAACACTGAAGCTTTCTTT,CASSFRANTEAFF
TRBJ2-2,TRBD2,TRBV5-6,NA,TGTGCCAGCAGATTGGCGGGGGTGAACACCGGGGAGCTGTTTTTT,CASRLAGVNTGELFF
TRBJ2-5,NA,TRBV7-2,NA,TGTGCCAGCAGCTTACCAACAGGGAAAGAGACCCAGTACTTC,CASSLPTGKETQYF
TRBJ2-1,NA,TRBV2,NA,TGTGCCAGCAGGGTGCCCCCCGTCGGTGAGCAGTTCTTC,CASRVPPVGEQFF
TRBJ1-5,TRBD1,TRBV2,NA,TGTGCCAGCGGTGAACAGGGGGCGCGTCAGCCCCAGCATTTT,CASGEQGARQPQHF
TRBJ2-5,NA,TRBV9,few,TGTGCCAGCAGCGTAGGAGGGAGACAGGAAGAGACCCAGTACTTC,CASSVGGRQEETQYF
TRBJ1-6,NA,TRBV25-1,NA,TGTGCCAGCAGTGAATTAGGAGGGCTGAGAAATTCACCCCTCCACTTT,CASSELGGLRNSPLHF
TRBJ1-2,NA,TRBV4-2,NA,TGTGCCAGCAGCCAGGCAACACAGATCCATGGCTACACCTTC,CASSQATQIHGYTF
TRBJ1-6,NA,TRBV5-5,NA,TGTGCCAGCAGCCCGACCGGGTCGAAGGTTTCACCCCTCCACTTT,CASSPTGSKVSPLHF
TRBJ1-4,NA,TRBV7-6,NA,TGTGCCAGCAGCCTAGGACAGCAACCTAATGAAAAACTGTTTTTT,CASSLGQQPNEKLFF
TRBJ2-2,NA,TRBV15,NA,TGTGCCACCAGCAGAGGGCCGGCGGGCACCGGGGAGCTGTTTTTT,CATSRGPAGTGELFF
TRBJ2-7,TRBD1,TRBV5-4,NA,TGTGCCAGCACCGGGACAGGGGATCGGGGCGAGCAGTACTTC,CASTGTGDRGEQYF
TRBJ1-2,TRBD1,TRBV12-3/TRBV12-4,few,TGTGCCAGCAGTTCGACAGGGGGAGATGGCTACACCTTC,CASSSTGGDGYTF
TRBJ1-2,TRBD1,TRBV27,few,TGTGCCAGCAGTTCCCAGACAGGGGGCGACTATGGCTACACCTTC,CASSSQTGGDYGYTF
TRBJ2-2,NA,TRBV19,NA,TGTGCCAGTAGTATAGACGTCGGGGCGGGGGCGCTCACCGGGGAGCTGTTTTTT,CASSIDVGAGALTGELFF
TRBJ1-4,TRBD1,TRBV18,NA,TGTGCCAGCTCACCACGGACAGGAGCGGGTAATGAAAAACTGTTTTTT,CASSPRTGAGNEKLFF
TRBJ2-6,NA,TRBV5-4,NA,TGTGCCAGCAGCCCCTACAAATCGTTAGCCTACCTGACTTTC,CASSPYKSLAYLTF
TRBJ1-4,NA,TRBV5-1,NA,TGCGCCAGTGGGGAGGGCCTTGCAACTAATGAAAAACTGTTTTTT,CASGEGLATNEKLFF
TRBJ2-7,NA,TRBV5-1,many,TGCGCCAGCAGTTTGGACAGTTACTCCTACGAGCAGTACTTC,CASSLDSYSYEQYF
TRBJ2-7,NA,TRBV11-2,NA,TGTGCCAGCAGCTCTCAGGGCCCGGGCGAGCAGTACTTC,CASSSQGPGEQYF
TRBJ2-3,TRBD2,TRBV7-6,NA,TGTGCCAGCAGCTTAAGCGTGTATAGCGGGGGCACAGATACGCAGTATTTT,CASSLSVYSGGTDTQYF
TRBJ1-2,TRBD1,TRBV3-1/TRBV3-2,once,TGTGCCAGCAGCGAGGCAGGCAGGGGGCAAAACGGCTACACCTTC,CASSEAGRGQNGYTF
TRBJ2-7,TRBD2,TRBV28,NA,TGTGCCAGCAGAAGGGCTAGCGGGTTAACGTCCTACGAGCAGTACTTC,CASRRASGLTSYEQYF
TRBJ2-1,TRBD1,TRBV4-3,NA,TGCGCCAGCAGCCAGACAGGGGGCTCCTACAATGAGCAGTTCTTC,CASSQTGGSYNEQFF
TRBJ2-1,TRBD2,TRBV7-2,few,TGTGCCAGCAGCTTAATTTGGGGGGGTTACAATGAGCAGTTCTTC,CASSLIWGGYNEQFF
TRBJ2-1,NA,TRBV15,NA,TGTGCCACCAGCAGATTCATCCCCCCAGGGAACAATGAGCAGTTCTTC,CATSRFIPPGNNEQFF